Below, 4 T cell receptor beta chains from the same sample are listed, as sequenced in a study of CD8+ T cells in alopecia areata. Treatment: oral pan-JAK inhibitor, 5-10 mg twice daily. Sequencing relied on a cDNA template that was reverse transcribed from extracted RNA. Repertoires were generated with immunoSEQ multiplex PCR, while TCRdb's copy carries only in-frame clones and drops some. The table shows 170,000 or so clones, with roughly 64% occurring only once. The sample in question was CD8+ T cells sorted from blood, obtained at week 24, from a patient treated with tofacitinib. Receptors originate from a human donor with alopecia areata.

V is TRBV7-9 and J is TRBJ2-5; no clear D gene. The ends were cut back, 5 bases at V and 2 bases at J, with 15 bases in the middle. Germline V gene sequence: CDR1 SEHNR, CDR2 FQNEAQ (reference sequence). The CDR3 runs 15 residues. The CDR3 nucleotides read TGTGCCAGCAGCCAAGTCCAGGAATCACAAGAGACCCAGTACTTC. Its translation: CASSQVQESQETQYF.

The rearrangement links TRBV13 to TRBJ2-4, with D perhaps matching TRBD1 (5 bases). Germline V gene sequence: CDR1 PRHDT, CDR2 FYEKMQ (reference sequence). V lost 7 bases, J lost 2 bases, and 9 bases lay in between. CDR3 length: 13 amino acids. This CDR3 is CASKGQTKNIQYF. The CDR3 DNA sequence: TGTGCCAGCAAGGGGCAGACCAAAAACATTCAGTACTTC.

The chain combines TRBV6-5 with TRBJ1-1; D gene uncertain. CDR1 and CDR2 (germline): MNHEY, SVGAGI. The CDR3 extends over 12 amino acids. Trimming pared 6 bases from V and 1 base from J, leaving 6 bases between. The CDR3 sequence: CASRKGNTEAFF. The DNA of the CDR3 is TGTGCCAGCAGAAAGGGGAACACTGAAGCTTTCTTT.

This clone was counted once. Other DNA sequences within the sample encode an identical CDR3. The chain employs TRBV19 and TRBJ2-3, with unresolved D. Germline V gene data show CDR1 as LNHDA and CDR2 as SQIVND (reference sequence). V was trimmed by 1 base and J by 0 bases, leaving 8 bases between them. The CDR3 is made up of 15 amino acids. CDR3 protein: CASSIAGRSTDTQYF. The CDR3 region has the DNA TGTGCCAGTAGTATAGCGGGCAGGAGCACAGATACGCAGTATTTT.